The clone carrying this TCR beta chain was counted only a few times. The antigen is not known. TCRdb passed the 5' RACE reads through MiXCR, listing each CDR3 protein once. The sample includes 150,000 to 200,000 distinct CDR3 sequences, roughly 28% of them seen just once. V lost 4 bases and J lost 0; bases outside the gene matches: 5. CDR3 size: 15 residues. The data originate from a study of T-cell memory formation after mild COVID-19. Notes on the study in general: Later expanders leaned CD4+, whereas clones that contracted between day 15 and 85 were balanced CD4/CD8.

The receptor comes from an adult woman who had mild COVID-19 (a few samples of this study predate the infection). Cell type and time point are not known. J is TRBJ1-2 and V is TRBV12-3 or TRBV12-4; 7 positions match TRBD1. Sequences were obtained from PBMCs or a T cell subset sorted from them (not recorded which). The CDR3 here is CASSSQGEANYGYTF. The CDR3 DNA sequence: TGTGCCAGCAGTTCCCAGGGGGAAGCTAACTATGGCTACACCTTC.